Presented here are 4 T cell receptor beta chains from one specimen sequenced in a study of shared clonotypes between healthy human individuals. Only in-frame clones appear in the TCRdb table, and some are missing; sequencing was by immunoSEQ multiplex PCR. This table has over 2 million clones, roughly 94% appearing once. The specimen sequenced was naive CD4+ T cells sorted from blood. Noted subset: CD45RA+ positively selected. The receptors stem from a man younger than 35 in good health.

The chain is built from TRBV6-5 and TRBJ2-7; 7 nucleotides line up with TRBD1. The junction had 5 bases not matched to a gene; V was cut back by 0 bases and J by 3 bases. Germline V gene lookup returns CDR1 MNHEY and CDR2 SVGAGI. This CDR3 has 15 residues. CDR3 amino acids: CASSYSRGPLYEQYF. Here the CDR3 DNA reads TGTGCCAGCAGTTACTCGAGGGGGCCTCTCTACGAGCAGTACTTC.

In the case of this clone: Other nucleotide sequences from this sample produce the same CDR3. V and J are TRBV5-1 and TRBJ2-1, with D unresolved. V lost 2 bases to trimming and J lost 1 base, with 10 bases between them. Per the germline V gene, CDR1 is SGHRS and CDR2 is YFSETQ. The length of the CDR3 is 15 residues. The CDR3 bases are TGCGCCAGCAGCTTCGGTCAGTCGTCCTACAATGAGCAGTTCTTC. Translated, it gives CASSFGQSSYNEQFF.

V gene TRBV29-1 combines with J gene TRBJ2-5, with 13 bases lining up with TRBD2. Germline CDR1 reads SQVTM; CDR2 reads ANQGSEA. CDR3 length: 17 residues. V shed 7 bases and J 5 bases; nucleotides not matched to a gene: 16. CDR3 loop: CSGAGLAGVRSRETQYF. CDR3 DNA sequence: TGCAGCGGTGCCGGACTAGCGGGAGTCAGGTCTCGGGAGACCCAGTACTTC.

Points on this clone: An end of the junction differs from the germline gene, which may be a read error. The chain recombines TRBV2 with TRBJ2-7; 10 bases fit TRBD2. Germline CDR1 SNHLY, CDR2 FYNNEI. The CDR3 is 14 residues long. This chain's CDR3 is CASREAGGLREQYF. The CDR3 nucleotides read TGTGCCAGCAGGGAAGCGGGGGGGCTACGGGAGCAGTACTTC.